This TCR beta chain was profiled in a study of hypomethylating agent response in myelodysplastic syndrome (dated by TCRdb to the early 2020s). Study-level background: Patients were treated with the hypomethylating agents azacitidine (about 70% of the 11) or decitabine (3 of 11). The cohort was composed of several male and a couple of female myelodysplastic syndrome patients. On average the patients were about 70 +/- 6 years old, and a diploid cytogenetic profile was seen most often. About six patients responded with complete response or hematologic improvement, and about five patients were non-responders. The most frequent mutation was TET2, found in 5 of 11 patients. Complete response or hematologic improvement counted as response, and patients meeting neither criterion were classed as non-responders.

Trimming removed 3 bases from V and 2 bases from J, leaving 17 bases between the germline ends. The CDR3 runs 15 amino acids, cysteine and phenylalanine included. The kept DNA is CDR3 alone, 45 bases in frame from the first base. The germline V gene (reference sequence) supplies CDR1 GTSNPN and CDR2 SVGIG. What the authors observed across the whole study: Novel clonotypes emerged more often in responders, while non-responders showed more contracted clonotypes after treatment. The cohort was small, with only 10 to 12 patients analyzed. A possible recognition of novel MDS antigens by the shared GLIPH2 clusters was not confirmed and needs experimental validation. Age matching of healthy control donors to MDS patients was not performed, and the MDS versus healthy comparison could have been impacted by this lack of age matching. No significant change in richness, rarefaction diversity or clonality was detected after hypomethylating agent treatment, either across all patients or within response groups.

About this clone itself: No cognate antigen has been identified for it. Per-base qualities were not stored, and no clone one base away is much larger.

T-cell subsets were not sorted, so the analysis was performed on bulk bone marrow. Bone marrow from some twelve myelodysplastic syndrome patients, collected before and after hypomethylating agent therapy, underwent immunosequencing of the TCR beta CDR3 regions. To track the repertoire longitudinally, every patient provided one baseline bone marrow along with two to three bone marrows taken at different post-treatment timepoints. Genomic DNA was extracted from whole bone marrow, and quality was checked by TapeStation, NanoDrop OneC and PicoGreen assays. Library preparation employed the immunoSEQ multiplex PCR assay. Survey resolution was applied, with two replicates of around 200 ng each being run for a total of around 400 ng of DNA per sample. Using multiplex PCR primers aimed at V and J genes, the hsTCRB kit picked up rearranged TCRB sequences in genomic DNA. The first PCR used the QIAGEN Multiplex PCR Kit for about 32 cycles to amplify the CDR3 region. Sample barcodes and Illumina adapters were added to each replicate in an approximately 8-cycle second PCR. Quantification of the pooled libraries was done with a QuantStudio 6 and the KAPA library quantification kit. Approximately 15 pM of pooled libraries were sequenced on an Illumina MiSeq with 156-cycle single-end reads and a 15-cycle index read. The paper's data handling went like this. Of 150,000 or so unique clonotypes, approximately 1.7% were flagged by VDJdb annotation as previously reported viral-epitope-specific clonotypes. Raw reads were processed into normalized, annotated TCRB repertoires with the immunoSEQ Data Assistant and immunoSEQ Analyzer. Clonotypes were analyzed with the immunarch R package version 0.6.5 and BioAnalyzer. Before richness was estimated, every repertoire was downsampled to the clone count of the smallest repertoire. Clonotypes were categorized as expanded, contracted or novel by Fisher's exact tests, where a novel clonotype had zero frequency before treatment. GLIPH2 clustered significantly changed CDR3 beta sequences using simulation_depth=1000 and kmer_min_depth=3, excluding CDR3s shorter than five residues. TCRdb limited this immuneACCESS table to in-frame rearrangements with V and J called. A share of clones is missing; checked studies link under half to unresolved V genes, and the rest is unexplained. V and J calls and clone size come straight from that table; D and trimming were deduced from the DNA. In all, the sample holds about 4,000 clones, and roughly 86% of those were seen once. Around 12% of the sample lies in the top ten.

The origin of this receptor is a human donor with myelodysplastic syndrome. The starting material was bone marrow, obtained before or after starting hypomethylating agent treatment for myelodysplastic syndrome (not recorded which). The chain was built from TRBV30 and TRBJ2-7; the D gene is perhaps TRBD1 or TRBD2, as each covers 5 bases. The CDR3 region: CAWSELGTGTYEQYF. In nucleotide form, the sequence is TGTGCCTGGAGCGAATTAGGGACGGGCACCTACGAGCAGTACTTC.